This T cell receptor beta chain was retrieved from a study of B cell selection in AIRE deficiency. The CDR3 covers 17 residues. Profiled with immunoSEQ multiplex PCR; TCRdb holds only in-frame clones, not every one. The repertoire holds tens of thousands of clones, around nine tenths seen once, with roughly 1.4% in the top ten. Regulatory T cells were sorted as CD4+CD25hiCD127low/negative. The specimen sequenced was CD4+CD25+ Tregs sorted from PBMCs. The receptor comes from a human donor in good health. The chain is built from TRBV21-1 and TRBJ2-5; the listed D gene, TRBD1, was not tested against the DNA. TRBV21-1 is termed a pseudogene. Here the CDR3 reads CASSKGSPRGPQETQYF. The CDR3 DNA is TGTGCCAGCAGCAAAGGCAGTCCCAGGGGCCCCCAAGAGACCCAGTACTTC.